Below are 27 T cell receptor beta chains sequenced from a single sample in a study of T cell repertoires in cytomegalovirus infection. Using its own MiXCR run on the reads, TCRdb lists one record per CDR3 protein. The sample contains a few hundred thousand distinct CDR3 sequences, around 30% of which appear only once. No cognate antigen is known for these TCRs. The source material was cultured PBMCs, sampled from culture after CMV antigen stimulation. These receptors all come from a human donor in good health (CMV status not recorded). Some clones in this sample may be carry-over from other donors' samples.

The gene calls are TRBV10-3 and TRBJ2-7; 10 bases align to TRBD1. The ends lost 5 bases at V and 2 bases at J; junction bases unmatched: 6. The CDR3 is 15 residues long. The germline V gene encodes CDR1 ENHRY and CDR2 SYGVKD. The CDR3 protein is CAISLDRGRTYEQYF. The CDR3 DNA reads TGTGCCATCAGTTTGGACAGGGGGAGGACCTACGAGCAGTACTTC.

This clonotype occurred a few times. The V gene is TRBV6-1, the J gene TRBJ2-5; 8 nucleotides align to TRBD2. This CDR3 is built from 15 residues. CDR1 MNHNS and CDR2 SASEGT come from the germline V gene. The trim removed 11 bases at V and 1 base at J, leaving 12 bases unmatched. For the CDR3, the DNA is TGTGCCGCCCCCCCTCAAGCGGGAGTCCAAGAGACCCAGTACTTC. Its translation is CAAPPQAGVQETQYF.

This chain uses TRBV19 with TRBJ1-1; 7 bases match TRBD1. CDR3 length equals 16 residues. The J segment lost 5 bases and the V segment lost 6 bases, leaving 15 bases of the junction unmatched. Germline V CDR1 and CDR2: LNHDA, SQIVND (reference sequence). The CDR3 region is CASSPRGYRGRTEAFF. CDR3 coding DNA: TGTGCCAGTAGCCCGCGGGGATACAGGGGTCGGACTGAAGCTTTCTTT.

This clonotype was seen many times. This chain connects TRBV4-2 to TRBJ2-3; 10 bases agree with TRBD2. The CDR3 is 16 residues long. V was clipped by 1 base and J by 2 bases; unmatched bases: 3. Germline CDR1 and CDR2: LGHNA and YNFKEQ. The CDR3 sequence: CASSQASGSPTDTQYF. DNA of the CDR3: TGTGCCAGCAGCCAAGCTAGCGGGAGTCCCACAGATACGCAGTATTTT.

The CDR3, as DNA: TGTGCCAGCAGCCTTCTGCGGACTAGCGGGAGGCTCGGGACAAATACGCAGTATTTT. It specifies CASSLLRTSGRLGTNTQYF. The rearrangement links TRBV7-2 to TRBJ2-3; 14 bases map to TRBD2. J lost 7 bases, V lost 5 bases, and 17 bases had no gene match. CDR3 length equals 19 residues. CDR1 SGHTA and CDR2 FQGNSA come from the germline V gene.

This clonotype was observed a handful of times. The CDR3 spells CASSSRGLASTDTQYF. The CDR3 nucleotides read TGTGCCAGCAGCTCGCGAGGACTAGCTTCAACAGATACGCAGTATTTT. The gene calls are TRBV7-8 and TRBJ2-3, with 8 bases that match TRBD2. V gave up 4 bases and J gave up 3 bases; unmatched junction bases: 9. The CDR3 has 16 amino acids. Germline V gene sequence: CDR1 SGHVS, CDR2 FQNEAQ.

The rearrangement uses TRBV19 and TRBJ1-5; possible D gene TRBD1, 5 bases. Germline lookup yields CDR1 LNHDA and CDR2 SQIVND (reference sequence). CDR3 length equals 14 residues. V was pared by 6 bases and J by 4 bases, with 13 bases between. The CDR3 nucleotides are TGTGCCAGTAGAGGCAGGGCCGCGAATCAGCCCCAGCATTTT. This gives the protein CASRGRAANQPQHF.

This sequence joins TRBV6-6 and TRBJ1-3; 7 positions agree with TRBD1. The V segment lost 7 bases and the J segment 0 bases; nucleotides outside the gene matches: 12. The CDR3 has 17 residues. The germline gives CDR1 MNHNY, CDR2 SVGAGI (reference sequence). The CDR3 reads CASNRDSGILSGNTIYF. The CDR3 region has the DNA TGTGCCAGCAACCGGGACAGCGGAATCCTCTCTGGAAACACCATATATTTT.

This clonotype was observed a handful of times. The V and J genes are TRBV27 and TRBJ2-7; TRBD1 matches at 8 bases. V dropped 4 bases and J dropped 3; count of bases not matched to a gene: 5. This CDR3 region has 14 residues. From germline, CDR1 is MNHEY and CDR2 SMNVEV (reference sequence). This CDR3 is CASSYRGSLYEQYF. As DNA, the CDR3 is TGTGCCAGCAGTTACAGGGGGTCCCTCTACGAGCAGTACTTC.

This clonotype was observed a handful of times. V and J are TRBV2 and TRBJ1-2; D ambiguous. Germline assignment: CDR1 SNHLY and CDR2 FYNNEI. CDR3 length: 11 residues. The V and J ends lost 7 bases and 9 bases respectively, with 12 bases between them. The CDR3 DNA sequence: TGTGCCAGCAAGGAGGCTCTCAGCTACACCTTC. Its translation: CASKEALSYTF.

In regard to this clonotype: Just one base apart from a much larger clone, this may be a read error. The chain couples TRBV7-8 to TRBJ1-4, with 8 bases that match TRBD1. V lost 8 bases to trimming and J lost 8 bases; unmatched junction nucleotides: 7. Germline V gene sequence: CDR1 SGHVS, CDR2 FQNEAQ. The length of the CDR3 is 13 residues. CDR3 coding DNA: TGTGCCAGCGGCGCAGGGGGCGACGAAAAACTGTTTTTT. Residues: CASGAGGDEKLFF.

In its sample, this clonotype was seen once. The V and J genes are TRBV6-5 and TRBJ2-4, with D hard to call. V lost 4 bases and J lost 0, with 22 bases in between. In germline, CDR1 is MNHEY, CDR2 SVGAGI. This CDR3 has 19 residues. This CDR3 reads CASSWNLPRGRLAKNIQYF. The CDR3 DNA reads as TGTGCCAGCAGTTGGAACCTACCACGCGGCCGGCTAGCCAAAAACATTCAGTACTTC.

The V call is TRBV18, the J call TRBJ2-2; 10 nucleotides align to TRBD1. CDR1 and CDR2 (germline): KGHSH, LQKENI. V dropped 3 bases and J dropped 2; count of bases not matched to a gene: 3. The CDR3 has 16 residues. The CDR3 bases are TGTGCCAGCTCACCCGGGACAGGGGTCAACACCGGGGAGCTGTTTTTT. Residues: CASSPGTGVNTGELFF.

The V gene is TRBV27, the J gene TRBJ2-3, with 7 bases aligning to TRBD2. V shed 3 bases, J shed 6 bases, and the junction held 18 bases outside the gene matches. Germline CDR1 reads MNHEY; CDR2 reads SMNVEV (reference sequence). This CDR3 has 18 amino acids. The CDR3 DNA reads as TGTGCCAGCAGTTTCGCGGTCCCGGGACTAACCCCCTTGGATACGCAGTATTTT. It encodes CASSFAVPGLTPLDTQYF.

This clonotype was detected only a few times. The chain links TRBV12-3 or TRBV12-4 to TRBJ2-3; 11 nucleotides line up with TRBD2. V was pared by 6 bases and J by 2 bases, with 7 bases of the junction left unmatched. The CDR3 has 16 residues. CDR3 loop: CASRMGLAASTDTQYF. In nucleotides, the CDR3 is TGTGCCAGCAGGATGGGACTAGCGGCGTCCACAGATACGCAGTATTTT.

In this sample, this clonotype turned up many times. The chain is built from TRBV7-2 and TRBJ1-1, with 7 bases matching TRBD1. CDR1 is SGHTA and CDR2 is FQGNSA in the germline V gene. The CDR3 length is 15 residues. V lost 5 bases, J lost 1 base, and 7 bases stayed unmatched. The CDR3 region is CASSARQGKNTEAFF. CDR3 bases: TGTGCCAGCAGCGCGCGACAGGGTAAGAACACTGAAGCTTTCTTT.

This chain uses TRBV6-5 with TRBJ1-1; the D is unclear. V lost 4 bases to trimming and J lost 3 bases, with 15 bases between them. CDR3 length equals 15 residues. Germline lookup yields CDR1 MNHEY and CDR2 SVGAGI. CDR3 amino acids: CASSSLSQMDTEAFF. CDR3 DNA sequence: TGTGCCAGCAGTTCCCTGTCTCAAATGGACACTGAAGCTTTCTTT.

The chain combines TRBV19 with TRBJ2-7; TRBD1 or TRBD2 may be the D gene (5 bases each). Germline CDR1 reads LNHDA; CDR2 reads SQIVND (reference sequence). CDR3 size: 14 residues. Deletions cut 5 bases from V and 3 bases from J, with 14 bases between. For the CDR3, the DNA is TGTGCCAGTAGTGAGGGACCTTATAACTACGAGCAGTACTTC. This sequence encodes CASSEGPYNYEQYF.

The chain recombines TRBV10-3 with TRBJ2-4; a possible D gene is TRBD1 (6 bases). CDR1 is ENHRY and CDR2 is SYGVKD in the germline V gene. Trimming took off 11 bases at V and 1 base at J, with 18 bases between the two ends. The CDR3 consists of 15 residues. The CDR3 reads CAVIQGPRAKNIQYF. DNA of the CDR3: TGTGCCGTGATCCAGGGGCCCCGGGCCAAAAACATTCAGTACTTC.

This clonotype has a handful of counts. The chain has TRBV5-1 and TRBJ2-1, with D possibly being TRBD2 (6 bases). Germline V lookup: CDR1 SGHRS, CDR2 YFSETQ. The CDR3 has 15 residues. Trimming cost V 7 bases and J 6 bases, with 20 bases left between them. CDR3 DNA sequence: TGCGCCAGCCGCTCCCCCCGGGGAGGAAGCAATGAGCAGTTCTTC. Protein sequence: CASRSPRGGSNEQFF.

J is TRBJ2-7 and V is TRBV28; 9 positions agree with TRBD2. The CDR3 is made up of 14 amino acids. Germline trimming cut 7 bases from V and 2 bases from J; bases unmatched to any gene: 6. CDR1 and CDR2 (germline): MDHEN, SYDVKM. CDR3 protein: CASIAASGTYEQYF. Here the CDR3 DNA reads TGTGCCAGCATTGCGGCTAGCGGGACCTACGAGCAGTACTTC.

The chain employs TRBV13 and TRBJ2-3; TRBD2 matches 10 bases. This CDR3 has 18 amino acids. The germline V gene encodes CDR1 PRHDT and CDR2 FYEKMQ (reference sequence). V dropped 1 base and J dropped 6; count of bases not matched to a gene: 13. The CDR3 nucleotides read TGTGCCAGCAGCTTAGAGGGACTAGCGACAATCCGGAGGGATACGCAGTATTTT. As protein: CASSLEGLATIRRDTQYF.

This sequence joins TRBV6-2 or TRBV6-3 and TRBJ2-3, with D unresolved. Germline V gives CDR1 MNHEY, CDR2 SVGEGT. CDR3 size: 15 residues. V was pared by 0 bases and J by 2 bases, with 9 bases between. The CDR3 reads CASSYSSWNTDTQYF. CDR3 bases: TGTGCCAGCAGTTACTCTTCGTGGAACACAGATACGCAGTATTTT.

The V call is TRBV7-2, the J call TRBJ1-4; D remains unclear. Germline CDR1 is SGHTA and CDR2 is FQGNSA. The V end was cut by 8 bases, the J end by 7 bases, with 17 bases between. The CDR3 covers 14 residues. This CDR3 is CASSESFPPEKLFF. Here the CDR3 DNA reads TGTGCCAGCTCGGAATCTTTCCCGCCTGAAAAACTGTTTTTT.

This clonotype showed up just once. The chain has TRBV12-3 or TRBV12-4 and TRBJ2-5; D may be TRBD1 (6 bases). The CDR3 runs to 13 residues. V shed 6 bases and J shed 6 bases, with 14 bases lying between them. The CDR3 is CASSLQQGKTQYF. The DNA of the CDR3 is TGTGCCAGCAGCCTACAACAGGGAAAGACCCAGTACTTC.

This rearrangement joins TRBV6-1 to TRBJ2-7; D is perhaps TRBD1 (6 bases). The CDR3 contains 11 residues. V was cut by 6 bases and J by 12 bases, with 15 bases left in between. Germline V gene data show CDR1 as MNHNS and CDR2 as SASEGT. The CDR3: CASRQKQGVYV. The CDR3 DNA is TGTGCCAGCAGGCAAAAACAGGGTGTGTACGTC.

This clonotype was observed many times. The rearrangement uses TRBV7-2 and TRBJ2-2; D uncertain. Per germline, CDR1 SGHTA and CDR2 FQGNSA. The CDR3 is made up of 14 amino acids. V was trimmed by 1 base and J by 4 bases, leaving 7 bases between them. The CDR3 DNA sequence: TGTGCCAGCAGCTTAGACTGGACCACCGGGGAGCTGTTTTTT. Translated, it gives CASSLDWTTGELFF.